The 25 T cell receptor beta chains in this list originate from one sample, sequenced in a study of molecular identifiers for immune sequencing clone quantification. TCRdb re-called the PCR reads through MiXCR, storing one row per CDR3 protein. The profile shows a few hundred thousand distinct CDR3 sequences, 24% of them singletons. Sequencing was carried out using naive CD8+ T cells from blood, with Jurkat cell RNA spiked in. Sample subset: FACS-sorted CD8+CD4-CCR7+CD45RA+ naive T cells. These receptor sequences come from a human donor in good health. Some libraries in this study had Jurkat cell RNA spiked in.

This clonotype came up many times. This chain joins TRBV15 and TRBJ2-1; the D gene is possibly TRBD1 (5 bases). CDR1 LNHNV and CDR2 YYDKDF come from the germline V gene (reference sequence). This CDR3 region has 18 residues. Trimming cost V 0 bases and J 0 bases, with 15 bases left between them. CDR3 DNA: TGTGCCACCAGCAGAGATCTTAAAAGGGGCAGCTCCTACAATGAGCAGTTCTTC. This encodes CATSRDLKRGSSYNEQFF.

J is TRBJ2-1 and V is TRBV15, with 7 bases lining up with TRBD2. Germline V gives CDR1 LNHNV, CDR2 YYDKDF (reference sequence). V shed 7 bases and J 14 bases; nucleotides not matched to a gene: 17. The CDR3 covers 14 residues. CDR3 sequence reads: CATKGGYDGRTKFF. The CDR3 nucleotides are TGTGCCACCAAAGGAGGCTATGACGGGAGGACCAAGTTCTTC.

This clonotype was seen ten or more times. V and J are TRBV9 and TRBJ2-1, with 14 bases that match TRBD2. The CDR3 is 16 amino acids. CDR1 and CDR2 (germline): SGDLS, YYNGEE. With 3 bases clipped from V and 8 bases from J, the junction kept 7 bases outside the gene matches. CDR3 in DNA: TGTGCCAGCAGCGCGCCGGGACTAGCGGGAGTCGATGAGCAGTTCTTC. This codes for CASSAPGLAGVDEQFF.

This clonotype showed up just a few times. This CDR3 is CASSHHGLAGGADTQYF. The CDR3 region has the DNA TGCGCCAGCAGTCACCACGGACTAGCGGGAGGGGCAGATACGCAGTATTTT. V is TRBV23-1 and J is TRBJ2-3, with 15 bases that match TRBD2. Being an ORF, TRBV23-1 has a function that is uncertain. V shed 3 bases, J shed 4 bases, and the junction held 5 bases outside the gene matches. The CDR3 length is 17 residues.

This clonotype was seen more than once but under ten times. The rearrangement joins TRBV24-1 to TRBJ2-1, with 8 bases identical to TRBD1. This CDR3 spans 12 amino acids. The junction had 7 bases not matched to a gene; V was cut back by 10 bases and J by 9 bases. Germline-derived CDR1 and CDR2 are KGHDR and SFDVKD. The DNA of the CDR3 is TGTGCCACTTCCCAGGGGGCGGGTGAGCAGTTCTTC. Translated: CATSQGAGEQFF.

Regarding this clonotype: Likely a read error: the CDR3 ends without its conserved phenylalanine or tryptophan. This chain uses TRBV6-5 with TRBJ1-1, with 9 positions matching TRBD1. The ends lost 6 bases at V and 6 bases at J; junction bases unmatched: 2. This CDR3 is built from 12 residues. In germline, CDR1 is MNHEY, CDR2 SVGAGI. Written as DNA, the CDR3 is TGTGCCAGCAGGACAGGGGGGGCTGAAGCTTTCTCT. This codes for CASRTGGAEAFS.

The chain recombines TRBV4-1 with TRBJ2-3, with D uncertain. V was cut by 0 bases and J by 7 bases, with 17 bases left in between. The germline V gene encodes CDR1 MGHRA and CDR2 YSYEKL. This CDR3 is built from 16 residues. Written as DNA, the CDR3 is TGCGCCAGCAGCCAAGAATCCCAAGACACCATCCATACGCAGTATTTT. Amino acid sequence: CASSQESQDTIHTQYF.

This clonotype came up many times. The chain joins TRBV18 to TRBJ1-1; no definite D call. V gave up 0 bases and J gave up 3 bases, with 8 bases separating them. The CDR3 covers 14 residues. Looked up from germline, CDR1 is KGHSH and CDR2 is LQKENI. The CDR3 sequence is CASSPPRSDTEAFF. The CDR3, as DNA: TGTGCCAGCTCACCACCGAGGAGTGACACTGAAGCTTTCTTT.

As regards this clonotype: Germline is not matched at one junction end, which may reflect a read error. The rearrangement links TRBV7-2 to TRBJ2-1, with 14 positions matching TRBD2. The CDR3 is 16 amino acids. Per germline, CDR1 SGHTA and CDR2 FQGNSA. In DNA form, the CDR3 reads TGTGCCGGCAGCTCCTCCGGGACTAGCGGGAGAAATGAGCAGTTCTTC. This translates into CAGSSSGTSGRNEQFF.

This clonotype was counted at least ten times. V is TRBV4-3 and J is TRBJ1-2, with TRBD1 matching 9 bases. The germline gives CDR1 LGHNA, CDR2 YSLEER. This CDR3 contains 14 residues. Losses at the gene ends were 3 bases for V and 4 bases for J; bases not matched to a gene: 3. The CDR3 coding sequence is TGCGCCAGCAGCCAGGGGACAGGGAGCTATGGCTACACCTTC. Protein sequence: CASSQGTGSYGYTF.

This clonotype was counted ten times or more. V gene TRBV5-1 combines with J gene TRBJ2-7; 13 bases line up with TRBD2. The CDR3 contains 15 residues. The V gene end was trimmed by 1 base and the J gene end by 3 bases; junction bases not matched to a gene: 1. CDR1 is SGHRS and CDR2 is YFSETQ in the germline V gene. CDR3 nucleotides: TGCGCCAGCAGCTTGCGACTAGCGGGAGGCTACGAGCAGTACTTC. Translating it yields CASSLRLAGGYEQYF.

The table lists this clonotype with a count of one. Given the absence of the conserved phenylalanine or tryptophan at the CDR3 end, a read error is likely. The J gene is TRBJ2-2, the V gene TRBV28; weak D call: TRBD1 (6 bases). This CDR3 has 15 amino acids. Trimming removed 3 bases at V and 1 base at J, with 9 bases between. Looked up from germline, CDR1 is MDHEN and CDR2 is SYDVKM. The CDR3 sequence: CASSFRQENTGELFL. The CDR3 coding sequence is TGTGCCAGCAGTTTTAGACAGGAGAACACCGGGGAGCTGTTTCTT.

For this clonotype: Given a much more abundant clone one base away, this may be a read error. Written as DNA, the CDR3 is TGTGCCAGCAGTCCCCTGTTTTTAGGCAGGGCGTACCAAGAGACCCAGTACTTC. As protein: CASSPLFLGRAYQETQYF. This chain links TRBV12-3 or TRBV12-4 with TRBJ2-5; a weak D match, TRBD1 (5 bases). The germline V and J ends were trimmed by 5 bases and 0 bases, with 22 bases remaining between them. The CDR3 is made up of 18 amino acids.

On this clonotype: It may be a read error: a sequence one base away is much more abundant. CDR3 sequence (DNA): TGTGCCACCAGCAGATCGAGCATTGCAACTAATGAAAAACTGTTTTTT. Amino acids: CATSRSSIATNEKLFF. The gene calls are TRBV15 and TRBJ1-4; D gene uncertain. This CDR3 contains 16 residues. Germline CDR1 is LNHNV and CDR2 is YYDKDF (reference sequence). Trimming pared 2 bases from V and 0 bases from J, leaving 10 bases between.

This clonotype was counted at least ten times. The rearrangement links TRBV28 to TRBJ2-3, with 10 bases matching TRBD1. This CDR3 region has 15 residues. From germline, CDR1 is MDHEN and CDR2 SYDVKM. V gave up 4 bases and J gave up 3 bases; unmatched junction bases: 4. In DNA, the CDR3 is TGTGCCAGCAGTTACGGGACAGGGGAAACAGATACGCAGTATTTT. It encodes CASSYGTGETDTQYF.

About this clonotype itself: A single base separates this from a much larger clone, so it may be a read error. The J gene is TRBJ1-5, the V gene TRBV28, with 7 bases lining up with TRBD1. Germline-derived CDR1 and CDR2 are MDHEN and SYDVKM. The CDR3 length is 14 residues. The CDR3 region is CAGSGGGAGQPKHF. The CDR3 DNA follows: TGTGCCGGAAGCGGAGGGGGCGCAGGACAGCCCAAGCATTTT.

The V call is TRBV10-3, the J call TRBJ1-6; D may be TRBD1 (5 bases). CDR3 size: 16 residues. Trimming cost V 0 bases and J 7 bases, with 13 bases left between them. Germline V lookup: CDR1 ENHRY, CDR2 SYGVKD. CDR3 in DNA: TGTGCCATCAGTGAGTCGTCAGGGCGGATGAATTCACCCCTCCACTTT. Its protein product is CAISESSGRMNSPLHF.

This clonotype was observed at least ten times. The rearrangement uses TRBV12-3 or TRBV12-4 and TRBJ1-2; a weak D match, TRBD1 (6 bases). The CDR3 runs to 12 residues. V dropped 7 bases and J dropped 8 bases, with 14 bases sitting between them. The CDR3 nucleotides are TGTGCCAGCAACCTGAGGGGGTCCGGCTACACCTTC. The encoded protein is CASNLRGSGYTF.

A few counts support this clonotype. CDR3 sequence reads: CASSLHRDYNSPLHF. In nucleotides, the CDR3 is TGTGCCAGCAGCTTACACAGGGACTATAATTCACCCCTCCACTTT. The chain is built from TRBV7-2 and TRBJ1-6, with D possibly being TRBD1 (6 bases). This CDR3 has 15 amino acids. V lost 2 bases to trimming and J lost 3 bases, with 8 bases between them. Germline CDR1 is SGHTA and CDR2 is FQGNSA. The whole variable domain, remainder taken from reference TRBV7-2 and TRBJ1-6, is GAGVSQSPSNKVTEKGKDVELRCDPISGHTALYWYRQSLGQGLEFLIYFQGNSAPDKSGLPSDRFSAERTGGSVSTLTIQRTQQEDSAVYLCASSLHRDYNSPLHFGNGTRLTVT.

There are many counts of this clonotype. The rearrangement uses TRBV2 and TRBJ2-1; 11 nucleotides align to TRBD2. The CDR3 runs 16 residues. V trimming: 3 bases; J trimming: 8 bases; junction bases outside the gene matches: 9. Germline lookup yields CDR1 SNHLY and CDR2 FYNNEI. CDR3 sequence reads: CASSDPTSGRRHEQFF. CDR3 sequence (DNA): TGTGCCAGCAGTGATCCTACTAGCGGGAGAAGGCATGAGCAGTTCTTC.

This clonotype was seen at least ten times. CDR3 protein: CASSVFGQTGELFF. In DNA, the CDR3 is TGTGCCAGCAGTGTATTCGGACAGACCGGGGAGCTGTTTTTT. V and J are TRBV6-6 and TRBJ2-2, with a possible D match to TRBD1 (6 bases). V lost 5 bases to trimming and J lost 5 bases, with 12 bases between them. The CDR3 extends over 14 amino acids. The germline V gene encodes CDR1 MNHNY and CDR2 SVGAGI (reference sequence).

Points on this clonotype: This clone may be a read error of a much larger clone one base away. The chain recombines TRBV12-3 or TRBV12-4 with TRBJ2-3; the D gene is possibly TRBD1 (5 bases). This CDR3 is built from 17 residues. V lost 6 bases and J 4 bases, leaving 23 bases between the germline ends. CDR3 nucleotide sequence: TGTGCCAGCAGGCTCCGGCTGGGTCCCAGCAGGGCAGATACGCAGTATTTT. Its protein is CASRLRLGPSRADTQYF.

The V gene is TRBV27, the J gene TRBJ2-5, with 8 bases lining up with TRBD1. With 1 base clipped from V and 9 bases from J, the junction kept 10 bases outside the gene matches. In germline, CDR1 is MNHEY, CDR2 SMNVEV (reference sequence). CDR3 length equals 15 residues. The CDR3 sequence: CASSLWAGGKAPQYF. The CDR3 DNA is TGTGCCAGCAGTTTATGGGCAGGGGGCAAAGCGCCCCAGTACTTC.

Worth noting for this clonotype: The germline gene is not matched at one end of the junction; a read error may be the cause. This chain uses TRBV25-1 with TRBJ2-7; D possibly uses TRBD1 or TRBD2 (5 bases each). Germline V gives CDR1 MGHDK, CDR2 SYGVNS. The CDR3 has 18 residues. CDR3 amino acids: CAGSVGVAGISISYEQYF. CDR3 nucleotides: TGTGCCGGCAGTGTGGGAGTCGCAGGGATTAGTATATCCTACGAGCAGTACTTC.

The count of this clonotype is one. The chain has TRBV11-3 and TRBJ2-5; 11 nucleotides line up with TRBD2. The CDR3 spans 15 residues. Trimming took 5 bases from V and 0 from J; bases not matched to a gene: 2. CDR1 and CDR2 (germline): SGHNT, YENEEA. DNA for the CDR3: TGTGCCAGCAGCCCGACTAGCGGGGACCAAGAGACCCAGTACTTC. Translation: CASSPTSGDQETQYF.